This TCR beta chain derives from a study of human T cells and chemical hapten exposure. This clonotype was observed a handful of times. Germline CDR1 is DFQATT and CDR2 is SNEGSKA (reference sequence). The CDR3 runs 13 residues. J was trimmed by 4 bases and V by 6 bases; bases with no gene match: 5. MiXCR was run by TCRdb on the RACE reads, yielding one entry per CDR3 protein. This table has about 84,000 distinct CDR3 sequences, more than 10% appearing once. Specified time point: patch test 3, about 24 weeks after DPC sensitization. Treatment specified: therapeutic diphenylcyclopropenone sensitization with weekly scalp DPC.

The specimen was whole blood, collected in connection with sensitization to the hapten diphenylcyclopropenone (DPC). This receptor was obtained from a woman between 45 and 60 years old with alopecia areata. Some clones in this sample may be carry-over from other donors' samples. The chain recombines TRBV20-1 with TRBJ1-5, with TRBD1 matching over 8 bases. The CDR3 bases are TGCAGTGCCGGGACAGGTTTTAATCAGCCCCAGCATTTT. It translates to CSAGTGFNQPQHF.